The rows below give T cell receptor beta chains drawn from one sample of a study of CD8+ T cells in alopecia areata. The repertoire was sequenced with immunoSEQ multiplex PCR; TCRdb's copy has only in-frame clones and lacks some. The sample consists of 90,000 to 120,000 clones, approximately 59% of them appearing once. Sample: CD8+ T cells sorted from blood. The receptors here all came from a human donor in good health. Both conserved end residues are part of each CDR3. The order of the fields is CDR3 DNA, CDR3 protein, clone size, V gene, D gene, J gene. D genes are given only for firm matches. Clone size is shown for a subset of rows, as once, few, many or a class of expanded clone.

CDR3nt: TGTGCCAGCAGCTTAGAACAGGGTGGTTGGGAAGAGACCCAGTACTTC; CDR3aa: CASSLEQGGWEETQYF; abundance: NA; v_gene: TRBV7-2; d_gene: NA; j_gene: TRBJ2-5
CDR3nt: TGTGCCAGCAGCTTGGGTCACGCACGCAATCAGCCCCAGCATTTT; CDR3aa: CASSLGHARNQPQHF; abundance: few; v_gene: TRBV5-6; d_gene: NA; j_gene: TRBJ1-5
CDR3nt: TGTGCCAGCAGCCCTCTTCCGGGAACATATGGCTACACCTTC; CDR3aa: CASSPLPGTYGYTF; abundance: NA; v_gene: TRBV6-4; d_gene: NA; j_gene: TRBJ1-2
CDR3nt: TGTGCCAGCAGCCAAGTAATTACTTCCTACGAGCAGTACTTC; CDR3aa: CASSQVITSYEQYF; abundance: NA; v_gene: TRBV4-2; d_gene: NA; j_gene: TRBJ2-7
CDR3nt: TGTGCCAGCAGTGGGGACAGGGGAGTAGTGGATGAGCAGTTCTTC; CDR3aa: CASSGDRGVVDEQFF; abundance: few; v_gene: TRBV27; d_gene: TRBD1; j_gene: TRBJ2-1
CDR3nt: TGTGCCAGCACCGGGGAGAGGGGGGAGGTGGATACGCAGTATTTT; CDR3aa: CASTGERGEVDTQYF; abundance: NA; v_gene: TRBV6-1; d_gene: NA; j_gene: TRBJ2-3
CDR3nt: TGTGCCAGCAGCGTAGGCGGGGGTCATGGCACAGATACGCAGTATTTT; CDR3aa: CASSVGGGHGTDTQYF; abundance: NA; v_gene: TRBV9; d_gene: TRBD2; j_gene: TRBJ2-3
CDR3nt: TGTGCCAGCAGTGGAGACAGGGGGCGGTACGAGCAGTACTTC; CDR3aa: CASSGDRGRYEQYF; abundance: NA; v_gene: TRBV25-1; d_gene: TRBD1; j_gene: TRBJ2-7
CDR3nt: TGTGCCAGCAGTGCTACCCTAGTCTGGGCCCAGTACTTC; CDR3aa: CASSATLVWAQYF; abundance: NA; v_gene: TRBV7-6; d_gene: NA; j_gene: TRBJ2-5
CDR3nt: TGTGCCAGCAGCTTGAGGACAGGGGGCAGAGAGACCCAGTACTTC; CDR3aa: CASSLRTGGRETQYF; abundance: NA; v_gene: TRBV13; d_gene: TRBD1; j_gene: TRBJ2-5
CDR3nt: TGTGCCAGCAGCTCCTTAACAGGGGATGGAGAGACCCAGTACTTC; CDR3aa: CASSSLTGDGETQYF; abundance: NA; v_gene: TRBV7-9; d_gene: TRBD1; j_gene: TRBJ2-5
CDR3nt: TGTGCCAGCAGCCGCAGCGGGGGGCAAGAGACCCAGTACTTC; CDR3aa: CASSRSGGQETQYF; abundance: NA; v_gene: TRBV9; d_gene: TRBD2; j_gene: TRBJ2-5
CDR3nt: TGTGCCATCAGTGATACCCTTGGCTACACCTTC; CDR3aa: CAISDTLGYTF; abundance: NA; v_gene: TRBV10-3; d_gene: NA; j_gene: TRBJ1-2
CDR3nt: TGTGCCAGCAGTCCAATACGGACTAGCGGGCTCACCGGGGAGCTGTTTTTT; CDR3aa: CASSPIRTSGLTGELFF; abundance: few; v_gene: TRBV27; d_gene: TRBD2; j_gene: TRBJ2-2
CDR3nt: TGTGCCAGCAGTTTACGGGGGACCAGACGGAATCAAAACTATGGCTACACCTTC; CDR3aa: CASSLRGTRRNQNYGYTF; abundance: NA; v_gene: TRBV28; d_gene: NA; j_gene: TRBJ1-2
CDR3nt: TGCAGCGCTAGCGGGGGGGCCGGCACAGATACGCAGTATTTT; CDR3aa: CSASGGAGTDTQYF; abundance: once; v_gene: TRBV29-1; d_gene: TRBD2; j_gene: TRBJ2-3
CDR3nt: TGTGCCAGCAGCCAAGATAGAGTGGGCCCGATGGAGAAGACCCAGTACTTC; CDR3aa: CASSQDRVGPMEKTQYF; abundance: NA; v_gene: TRBV14; d_gene: NA; j_gene: TRBJ2-5
CDR3nt: TGCGCCAGCAGCCCCCTAACCTGGCGAGCCACCGGGGAGCTGTTTTTT; CDR3aa: CASSPLTWRATGELFF; abundance: NA; v_gene: TRBV4-3; d_gene: NA; j_gene: TRBJ2-2
CDR3nt: TGCGCCAGCAGCCAAGATCAGGGTTACGAGCAGTACTTC; CDR3aa: CASSQDQGYEQYF; abundance: NA; v_gene: TRBV4-3; d_gene: NA; j_gene: TRBJ2-7
CDR3nt: TGTGCCAGCAGCTTAGGGTTTACCCCCAGCCAAAGTGAGCAGTTCTTC; CDR3aa: CASSLGFTPSQSEQFF; abundance: NA; v_gene: TRBV13; d_gene: NA; j_gene: TRBJ2-1
CDR3nt: TGTGCCAGCAGCTTGGGGGCGGATTTCTACAATGAGCAGTTCTTC; CDR3aa: CASSLGADFYNEQFF; abundance: once; v_gene: TRBV5-6; d_gene: NA; j_gene: TRBJ2-1
CDR3nt: TGTGCCAGCAGCGAGACAGGGGGAAGGGTTGAGCAGTTCTTC; CDR3aa: CASSETGGRVEQFF; abundance: NA; v_gene: TRBV7-2; d_gene: TRBD1; j_gene: TRBJ2-1
CDR3nt: TGCGCCAGCAGCCAGCCTTATAGCGGGGGAGGGACCCAGTACTTC; CDR3aa: CASSQPYSGGGTQYF; abundance: few; v_gene: TRBV4-1; d_gene: TRBD2; j_gene: TRBJ2-5
CDR3nt: TGTGCCAGCAGTTCCATCAGGGAGCTAGCCAAAAACATTCAGTACTTC; CDR3aa: CASSSIRELAKNIQYF; abundance: NA; v_gene: TRBV2; d_gene: NA; j_gene: TRBJ2-4
CDR3nt: TGTGCCAGCAGCTTGGTTGGGACTAGCGGTTACGAGCAGTACTTC; CDR3aa: CASSLVGTSGYEQYF; abundance: NA; v_gene: TRBV5-4; d_gene: TRBD2; j_gene: TRBJ2-7
CDR3nt: TGTGCCAGCAGCTCCCGACGGCGAGGCGTCGTAGGGGCCCAGTACTTC; CDR3aa: CASSSRRRGVVGAQYF; abundance: NA; v_gene: TRBV7-2; d_gene: NA; j_gene: TRBJ2-5
CDR3nt: TGCGCCAGCAGCTTGATCTCCTATAATTCACCCCTCCACTTT; CDR3aa: CASSLISYNSPLHF; abundance: NA; v_gene: TRBV5-1; d_gene: NA; j_gene: TRBJ1-6
CDR3nt: TGCAGTGCATGGAGAGATACGCAGTATTTT; CDR3aa: CSAWRDTQYF; abundance: NA; v_gene: TRBV20-1; d_gene: NA; j_gene: TRBJ2-3
CDR3nt: TGTGCCAGTAGCTTTCTGGCCGATAATTCACCCCTCCACTTT; CDR3aa: CASSFLADNSPLHF; abundance: NA; v_gene: TRBV19; d_gene: NA; j_gene: TRBJ1-6
CDR3nt: TGCAGCGTATTCAGGGGGGGTAACACTGAAGCTTTCTTT; CDR3aa: CSVFRGGNTEAFF; abundance: NA; v_gene: TRBV29-1; d_gene: TRBD1; j_gene: TRBJ1-1
CDR3nt: TGTGCCAGCAGTTTAGGACAGTCAAATTCACCCCTCCACTTT; CDR3aa: CASSLGQSNSPLHF; abundance: few; v_gene: TRBV7-9; d_gene: NA; j_gene: TRBJ1-6
CDR3nt: TGTGCCAGCAGCTTAGCGGGTGCAGATAACTATGGCTACACCTTC; CDR3aa: CASSLAGADNYGYTF; abundance: NA; v_gene: TRBV7-9; d_gene: NA; j_gene: TRBJ1-2
CDR3nt: TGTGCCAGCAGTCATTCCAGGGAGATAACTGAAGCTTTCTTT; CDR3aa: CASSHSREITEAFF; abundance: NA; v_gene: TRBV10-3; d_gene: NA; j_gene: TRBJ1-1
CDR3nt: TGTGCCAGCAGTTATGCTAGGGGGCATAACACCTACGAGCAGTACTTC; CDR3aa: CASSYARGHNTYEQYF; abundance: NA; v_gene: TRBV28; d_gene: TRBD1; j_gene: TRBJ2-7
CDR3nt: TGCAGCGTTGCGTTGGACGGATCCTACGAGCAGTACTTC; CDR3aa: CSVALDGSYEQYF; abundance: NA; v_gene: TRBV29-1; d_gene: NA; j_gene: TRBJ2-7
CDR3nt: TGTGCCAGCAGCCCCCCCCAACGGGGGGACGAGCAGTACTTC; CDR3aa: CASSPPQRGDEQYF; abundance: few; v_gene: TRBV14; d_gene: TRBD2; j_gene: TRBJ2-7
CDR3nt: TGCAGCGCTGAGGGGGTATCTAGCACAGATACGCAGTATTTT; CDR3aa: CSAEGVSSTDTQYF; abundance: few; v_gene: TRBV29-1; d_gene: NA; j_gene: TRBJ2-3
CDR3nt: TGTGCCAGCAGCTTCCACGGGGAAGTAGACTATGGCTACACCTTC; CDR3aa: CASSFHGEVDYGYTF; abundance: NA; v_gene: TRBV7-9; d_gene: NA; j_gene: TRBJ1-2
CDR3nt: TGTGCCAGCAGCCTCTACGGGACAGGGAGTCAGCCCCAGCATTTT; CDR3aa: CASSLYGTGSQPQHF; abundance: few; v_gene: TRBV4-2; d_gene: TRBD1; j_gene: TRBJ1-5
CDR3nt: TGTGCCAGCAGCTACCCAGGAGGGGGCTACACCTTC; CDR3aa: CASSYPGGGYTF; abundance: once; v_gene: TRBV7-4; d_gene: NA; j_gene: TRBJ1-2
CDR3nt: TGTGCCAGTAGTCTTGCCCAGGGGATGCTCTCCTACGAGCAGTACTTC; CDR3aa: CASSLAQGMLSYEQYF; abundance: NA; v_gene: TRBV19; d_gene: NA; j_gene: TRBJ2-7
CDR3nt: TGTGCCAGCAGCTCGGACAGCCACACTGAAGCTTTCTTT; CDR3aa: CASSSDSHTEAFF; abundance: NA; v_gene: TRBV5-6; d_gene: NA; j_gene: TRBJ1-1
CDR3nt: TGTGCCAGCCTCCCCCCACCGGGGGAAAACACCGGGGAGCTGTTTTTT; CDR3aa: CASLPPPGENTGELFF; abundance: NA; v_gene: TRBV7-9; d_gene: NA; j_gene: TRBJ2-2
CDR3nt: TGTGCCAGCTCACCAGCGGGTACCGGGGAGCTGTTTTTT; CDR3aa: CASSPAGTGELFF; abundance: few; v_gene: TRBV18; d_gene: NA; j_gene: TRBJ2-2
CDR3nt: TGCGCCAGCAGCTCCTTCCCTATCGCGGGCACCGGGGAGCTGTTTTTT; CDR3aa: CASSSFPIAGTGELFF; abundance: NA; v_gene: TRBV5-1; d_gene: NA; j_gene: TRBJ2-2
CDR3nt: TGTGCCAGCAACTATGCGTCAGATACGCAGTATTTT; CDR3aa: CASNYASDTQYF; abundance: NA; v_gene: TRBV7-9; d_gene: NA; j_gene: TRBJ2-3
CDR3nt: TGTGCCAGCAGTGGGCAGTCATACGAGCAGTACTTC; CDR3aa: CASSGQSYEQYF; abundance: NA; v_gene: TRBV6-1; d_gene: NA; j_gene: TRBJ2-7
CDR3nt: TGTGCCTGGAGTGTACCTAGCGGGGGGACAGAGACCCAGTACTTC; CDR3aa: CAWSVPSGGTETQYF; abundance: NA; v_gene: TRBV30; d_gene: TRBD2; j_gene: TRBJ2-5
CDR3nt: TGTGCCAGCAGCTTAGACAAGGGACTAGCGGGGGGTAACACAGATACGCAGTATTTT; CDR3aa: CASSLDKGLAGGNTDTQYF; abundance: NA; v_gene: TRBV7-2; d_gene: TRBD2; j_gene: TRBJ2-3
CDR3nt: TGTGCCAGCAGCGCCGGGACAGCCTACGAGCAGTACTTC; CDR3aa: CASSAGTAYEQYF; abundance: NA; v_gene: TRBV9; d_gene: TRBD1; j_gene: TRBJ2-7